The 31 T cell receptor beta chains below were found in one sample sequenced in a study of T-cell memory formation after mild COVID-19 (dated by TCRdb to about 2021). The protocol used for the library was 5' RACE. The sequencing machine was an Illumina NovaSeq 6000. Starting from the raw public reads, TCRdb applied fastp trimming at Q25, assembled clones with MiXCR and retained in-frame beta chains. Rows are combined by CDR3 protein, so each entry shows the most common genes and DNA. This sample lists under 50,000 distinct CDR3 sequences; around 25% were detected once. 43% of the sample lies in the top ten. The sample comprised PBMCs or a T cell subset sorted from them (not recorded which). The origin of the receptors is a man aged 18 to 35 who had mild COVID-19 (a few samples of this study predate the infection). The sample titles of this study are shuffled in the database, so cell type and time point are left out; the donor was told from shared clones.

The J gene is TRBJ1-1, the V gene TRBV12-3 or TRBV12-4, with a tentative D call TRBD1 (6 bases). This CDR3 has 15 amino acids. V gave up 6 bases and J gave up 3 bases, with 17 bases separating them. CDR3 DNA sequence: TGTGCCAGCAGCAAGTCAGGGGCGGGGGACACTGAAGCTTTCTTT. Protein sequence: CASSKSGAGDTEAFF.

The chain has TRBV7-9 and TRBJ1-1; no clear D gene. The V and J ends lost 4 bases and 0 bases respectively, with 18 bases between them. Germline CDR1 reads SEHNR; CDR2 reads FQNEAQ (reference sequence). There are 17 residues in the CDR3. The CDR3 DNA reads TGTGCCAGCAGCTCTAGCGCTAGGACGGTCATGAACACTGAAGCTTTCTTT. It encodes CASSSSARTVMNTEAFF.

This clonotype showed up just once. The V gene is TRBV4-2, the J gene TRBJ1-1, with a possible D match to TRBD1 (6 bases). Germline V CDR1 and CDR2: LGHNA, YNFKEQ. This CDR3 comprises 14 residues. Trimming took off 4 bases at V and 1 base at J, with 10 bases between the two ends. For the CDR3, the DNA is TGTGCCAGCAGCCCGGGACACCCGAACACTGAAGCTTTCTTT. Its translation: CASSPGHPNTEAFF.

The chain carries TRBV7-9 and TRBJ1-1; unclear D gene. In germline, CDR1 is SEHNR, CDR2 FQNEAQ (reference sequence). Trimming took 3 bases from V and 6 from J, leaving 8 bases between them. The CDR3 runs to 12 residues. The CDR3 region has the DNA TGTGCCAGCAGCTTCTTCGGAGCTGAAGCTTTCTTT. It is translated as CASSFFGAEAFF.

In this sample, this clonotype turned up many times. The chain couples TRBV6-1 to TRBJ2-3; 14 bases align to TRBD2. Germline lookup yields CDR1 MNHNS and CDR2 SASEGT. The CDR3 length is 15 residues. V shed 4 bases, J shed 4 bases, and the junction held 1 base outside the gene matches. This chain's CDR3 is CASSGLAGGPDTQYF. As DNA, the CDR3 is TGTGCCAGCAGTGGACTAGCGGGGGGGCCAGATACGCAGTATTTT.

Only a few counts were recorded for this clonotype. V is TRBV6-2 or TRBV6-3 and J is TRBJ2-1; unclear D gene. Germline CDR1 and CDR2: MNHEY and SVGEGT. V gave up 7 bases and J gave up 12 bases, with 16 bases separating them. This CDR3 comprises 12 residues. CDR3 amino acids: CASTAWGFGQFF. CDR3 DNA sequence: TGTGCCAGCACCGCGTGGGGTTTTGGGCAGTTCTTC.

This clonotype was counted only a few times. The CDR3 region has the DNA TGTGCCAGCAGCTGGGCGTTGGGGGCCGGGGAAAAACTGTTTTTT. This sequence encodes CASSWALGAGEKLFF. This sequence joins TRBV13 and TRBJ1-4; TRBD1 might be the D (6 bases). The CDR3 has 15 residues. Trimming cost V 4 bases and J 8 bases, with 17 bases left between them. Germline V gives CDR1 PRHDT, CDR2 FYEKMQ (reference sequence).

This clonotype was detected only a few times. CDR3 region: CASTSPGTLVSYEQYF. Here the CDR3 DNA reads TGTGCCAGCACCTCCCCCGGGACTTTAGTCTCCTACGAGCAGTACTTC. The V call is TRBV6-2 or TRBV6-3, the J call TRBJ2-7; weak D call: TRBD2 (6 bases). V was shortened by 7 bases and J by 0 bases, with 19 bases between the two germline ends. This CDR3 contains 16 residues. Germline V gene lookup returns CDR1 MNHEY and CDR2 SVGEGT.

This chain connects TRBV7-9 to TRBJ2-5, with 9 bases fitting TRBD2. The CDR3 runs to 14 residues. From germline, CDR1 is SEHNR and CDR2 FQNEAQ (reference sequence). V lost 2 bases and J lost 2; bases outside the gene matches: 0. CDR3 nucleotides: TGTGCCAGCAGCTTACTAGCGGGGCAAGAGACCCAGTACTTC. Protein sequence: CASSLLAGQETQYF.

This sequence joins TRBV3-1 and TRBJ2-1; the D gene is possibly TRBD2 (6 bases). V lost 3 bases, J lost 4 bases, and 13 bases lay in between. The CDR3 covers 15 residues. Germline-derived CDR1 and CDR2 are LGHDT and YNNKEL (reference sequence). In DNA form, the CDR3 reads TGTGCCAGCAGCCAGGGGGGAGAAGGGTACAATGAGCAGTTCTTC. Its protein is CASSQGGEGYNEQFF.

The chain has TRBV7-3 and TRBJ2-1, with D uncertain. Germline CDR1 is SGHTA and CDR2 is FQGTGA. The CDR3 sequence is 16 residues long. Trimming removed 5 bases at V and 4 bases at J, with 18 bases between. This CDR3 is CASSAAGRGGYNEQFF. The CDR3, as DNA: TGTGCCAGCAGCGCCGCCGGTCGAGGTGGATACAATGAGCAGTTCTTC.

This clonotype occurred a few times. The V call is TRBV6-2 or TRBV6-3, the J call TRBJ1-2; D ambiguous. CDR1 MNHEY and CDR2 SVGEGT come from the germline V gene. With 4 bases removed from V and 2 bases from J, the gap between germline ends came to 14 bases. The CDR3 runs 15 residues. CDR3 bases: TGTGCCAGCAGTTTCGAATGGACGGTCAACTATGGCTACACCTTC. It encodes CASSFEWTVNYGYTF.

The chain employs TRBV6-2 or TRBV6-3 and TRBJ2-1, with 12 positions matching TRBD2. CDR3 size: 19 residues. Germline-derived CDR1 and CDR2 are MNHEY and SVGEGT. The V and J ends lost 4 bases and 0 bases, in that order; junction bases with no gene match: 10. DNA for the CDR3: TGTGCCAGCAGTTCCCCGCTAGCGGGGGGGCTGATCTCCTACAATGAGCAGTTCTTC. It is translated as CASSSPLAGGLISYNEQFF.

This clonotype was seen a handful of times. The chain links TRBV7-2 to TRBJ2-7, with 7 nucleotides matching TRBD2. The length of the CDR3 is 16 residues. Trimming at V came to 0 bases and at J to 4 bases, leaving 9 bases not matched to a gene. CDR1 SGHTA and CDR2 FQGNSA come from the germline V gene. In DNA, the CDR3 is TGTGCCAGCAGCTTAGCGTATAAACTAGCGAGATACGAGCAGTACTTC. Encoded protein: CASSLAYKLARYEQYF.

This clonotype was picked up a small number of times. V and J are TRBV27 and TRBJ2-5; 7 nucleotides align to TRBD2. The CDR3 contains 16 residues. Germline V gene sequence: CDR1 MNHEY, CDR2 SMNVEV (reference sequence). After removal of 5 bases from V and 1 base from J, the junction contained 10 bases not matched to a gene. CDR3 coding DNA: TGTGCCAGCAGTCCGCGACTAGCCGGACTCCAAGAGACCCAGTACTTC. Its protein product is CASSPRLAGLQETQYF.

CDR3 sequence reads: CASSLGTGKRETQYF. For the CDR3, the DNA is TGTGCCAGCAGCTTAGGTACAGGGAAAAGGGAGACCCAGTACTTC. V is TRBV11-2 and J is TRBJ2-5; tentative D call: TRBD1 (6 bases). This CDR3 is 15 amino acids long. The V gene lost 1 base and the J gene lost 5 bases, with 14 bases spanning the gap. Looked up from germline, CDR1 is SGHAT and CDR2 is FQNNGV.

The chain employs TRBV6-5 and TRBJ1-1; a possible D gene is TRBD1 (5 bases). The germline V gene encodes CDR1 MNHEY and CDR2 SVGAGI. V lost 0 bases and J lost 1, with 6 bases in between. The CDR3 has 14 residues. CDR3 region: CASSYSRGNTEAFF. CDR3 in DNA: TGTGCCAGCAGTTACTCTAGGGGGAACACTGAAGCTTTCTTT.

This chain uses TRBV6-5 with TRBJ1-2; TRBD1 is a possible D gene (6 bases). V was pared by 5 bases and J by 4 bases, with 14 bases between. The CDR3 has 14 residues. Germline CDR1 and CDR2: MNHEY and SVGAGI. The CDR3 region is CASSPSSRGYGYTF. CDR3 sequence (DNA): TGTGCCAGCAGTCCCTCCTCCAGGGGCTATGGCTACACCTTC.

The gene calls are TRBV20-1 and TRBJ1-2, with 10 bases lining up with TRBD1. The V segment lost 5 bases and the J segment 1 base; nucleotides outside the gene matches: 4. There are 14 residues in the CDR3. The germline gives CDR1 DFQATT, CDR2 SNEGSKA (reference sequence). As DNA, the CDR3 is TGCAGTGCTGGGGACAGGGGCATTAACTATGGCTACACCTTC. The encoded protein is CSAGDRGINYGYTF.

The chain is built from TRBV28 and TRBJ2-1; D ambiguous. Trimming took off 4 bases at V and 8 bases at J, with 6 bases between the two ends. Looked up from germline, CDR1 is MDHEN and CDR2 is SYDVKM. CDR3 length: 11 amino acids. In DNA, the CDR3 is TGTGCCAGCAGTTACGTCGATGAGCAGTTCTTC. Amino acids: CASSYVDEQFF.

This clonotype showed up just a few times. This sequence joins TRBV20-1 and TRBJ2-5; tentatively, D is TRBD1 (5 bases). This CDR3 comprises 11 residues. The V gene lost 6 bases and the J gene lost 4 bases, with 9 bases spanning the gap. Germline CDR1 is DFQATT and CDR2 is SNEGSKA (reference sequence). The CDR3 DNA follows: TGCAGTGCCAGGGCGAGAGAGACCCAGTACTTC. Its translation: CSARARETQYF.

The rearrangement links TRBV29-1 to TRBJ2-7; maybe TRBD1 (6 bases). Germline V gene sequence: CDR1 SQVTM, CDR2 ANQGSEA. The CDR3 is 14 residues long. Between the trimmed V and J ends, which lost 2 bases and 1 base, there was a span of 12 bases. Written as DNA, the CDR3 is TGCAGCGTTGAAACCCAGGGGACATCCTACGAGCAGTACTTC. It codes for CSVETQGTSYEQYF.

This chain joins TRBV14 and TRBJ1-2; D ambiguous. V shed 0 bases and J shed 8 bases, with 13 bases lying between them. The germline V gene encodes CDR1 SGHDN and CDR2 FVKESK. CDR3 size: 14 residues. This CDR3 reads CASSQDQWMRGYTF. As DNA, the CDR3 is TGTGCCAGCAGCCAAGATCAGTGGATGAGAGGCTACACCTTC. The whole variable domain, filled in from reference TRBV14 and TRBJ1-2, reads EAGVTQFPSHSVIEKGQTVTLRCDPISGHDNLYWYRRVMGKEIKFLLHFVKESKQDESGMPNNRFLAERTGGTYSTLKVQPAELEDSGVYFCASSQDQWMRGYTFGSGTRLTVV.

This clonotype was picked up a small number of times. The chain links TRBV6-1 to TRBJ2-7; TRBD1 matches 7 bases. From germline, CDR1 is MNHNS and CDR2 SASEGT. V was clipped by 7 bases and J by 3 bases; unmatched bases: 12. CDR3 length: 15 residues. CDR3 region: CASIPWDSTFYEQYF. Here the CDR3 DNA reads TGTGCCAGCATCCCCTGGGACAGCACCTTCTACGAGCAGTACTTC.

The chain employs TRBV27 and TRBJ2-3; 9 nucleotides agree with TRBD1. This CDR3 spans 14 amino acids. Germline-derived CDR1 and CDR2 are MNHEY and SMNVEV (reference sequence). Losses at the gene ends were 6 bases for V and 3 bases for J; bases not matched to a gene: 4. In nucleotides, the CDR3 is TGTGCCAGCAGGCGGGACAGGGCGACAGATACGCAGTATTTT. Its translation: CASRRDRATDTQYF.

For this clonotype: Compared with germline, one end of the junction differs, possibly owing to a read error. V is TRBV15 and J is TRBJ1-1; D is perhaps TRBD1 (6 bases). The CDR3 covers 13 residues. CDR1 is LNHNV, CDR2 YYDKDF, per germline (reference sequence). CDR3 coding DNA: TGTGCCACCAGCGGAGACAGGAAATCTAAAGCTTTCTTT. Its translation is CATSGDRKSKAFF.

This clonotype has a handful of counts. The rearrangement links TRBV6-5 to TRBJ2-5; TRBD2 matches at 8 bases. This CDR3 is 18 amino acids long. Germline V lookup: CDR1 MNHEY, CDR2 SVGAGI. V gave up 0 bases and J gave up 3 bases; unmatched junction bases: 12. The CDR3 region has the DNA TGTGCCAGCAGTTACTCGAACCCGGGACTAGAATTAGAAGAGACCCAGTACTTC. This encodes CASSYSNPGLELEETQYF.

The J gene is TRBJ2-7, the V gene TRBV5-4; possible D gene TRBD2, 6 bases. Germline V gives CDR1 SGHNT, CDR2 YYREEE (reference sequence). The CDR3 spans 14 residues. The V gene lost 4 bases and the J gene lost 4 bases, with 15 bases spanning the gap. The CDR3 DNA sequence: TGTGCCAGCAGCCTAGAGCGGGCCGATTACGAGCAGTACTTC. Its translation: CASSLERADYEQYF.

This sequence joins TRBV5-1 and TRBJ2-2, with a possible D match to TRBD1 (6 bases). Germline assignment: CDR1 SGHRS and CDR2 YFSETQ. The CDR3 loop spans 13 amino acids. The germline V and J ends were trimmed by 2 bases and 5 bases, with 7 bases remaining between them. DNA for the CDR3: TGCGCCAGCAGCTTCACAGGGACCGGGGAGCTGTTTTTT. As protein: CASSFTGTGELFF. The variable domain in full, completed from reference TRBV5-1 and TRBJ2-2, reads KAGVTQTPRYLIKTRGQQVTLSCSPISGHRSVSWYQQTPGQGLQFLFEYFSETQRNKGNFPGRFSGRQFSNSRSEMNVSTLELGDSALYLCASSFTGTGELFFGEGSRLTVL.

This clonotype occurred many times. The chain employs TRBV20-1 and TRBJ2-7, with TRBD2 identical over 8 bases. The CDR3 consists of 14 residues. The germline gives CDR1 DFQATT, CDR2 SNEGSKA (reference sequence). V lost 1 base, J lost 3 bases, and 5 bases stayed unmatched. The CDR3 here is CSARAGTRSYEQYF. The CDR3 nucleotides read TGCAGTGCTAGAGCCGGGACTAGAAGCTACGAGCAGTACTTC.

This clonotype was counted only a few times. This sequence joins TRBV7-8 and TRBJ2-1, with D uncertain. Trimming pared 5 bases from V and 9 bases from J, leaving 11 bases between. The CDR3 is 12 amino acids. CDR1 and CDR2 from the germline V gene are SGHVS and FQNEAQ. The CDR3 loop reads CASSTARGEQFF. The CDR3 DNA sequence: TGTGCCAGCAGCACCGCCCGAGGTGAGCAGTTCTTC.